This TCR beta chain is from a study of cytomegalovirus exposure and HLA in healthy donors. Study-level results: Listed as cytomegalovirus-associated were 164 TCR beta chains.

Germline lookup yields CDR1 SGHDT and CDR2 YYEEEE. V was clipped by 0 bases and J by 1 base, with 10 bases between them. This CDR3 is built from 16 residues. With 60 Vbeta and 13 Jbeta primers, the PCR was carried out. Here immunoSEQ multiplex PCR was the method, and the copy in TCRdb shows in-frame clones only, minus some. The table shows almost 200,000 clones, with around 78% occurring only once. This clone has more than one count but fewer than ten. Its cognate antigen is unknown. V usage is TRBV5-6 and J usage is TRBJ1-4; D possibly corresponds to TRBD1 (6 bases). Sequenced material: PBMCs. The source of this sequence is a man aged 25-45 years in good health and CMV-seronegative. DNA for the CDR3: TGTGCCAGCAGCTTGGGCGGGGGGCGAACTAATGAAAAACTGTTTTTT. Amino acids: CASSLGGGRTNEKLFF.